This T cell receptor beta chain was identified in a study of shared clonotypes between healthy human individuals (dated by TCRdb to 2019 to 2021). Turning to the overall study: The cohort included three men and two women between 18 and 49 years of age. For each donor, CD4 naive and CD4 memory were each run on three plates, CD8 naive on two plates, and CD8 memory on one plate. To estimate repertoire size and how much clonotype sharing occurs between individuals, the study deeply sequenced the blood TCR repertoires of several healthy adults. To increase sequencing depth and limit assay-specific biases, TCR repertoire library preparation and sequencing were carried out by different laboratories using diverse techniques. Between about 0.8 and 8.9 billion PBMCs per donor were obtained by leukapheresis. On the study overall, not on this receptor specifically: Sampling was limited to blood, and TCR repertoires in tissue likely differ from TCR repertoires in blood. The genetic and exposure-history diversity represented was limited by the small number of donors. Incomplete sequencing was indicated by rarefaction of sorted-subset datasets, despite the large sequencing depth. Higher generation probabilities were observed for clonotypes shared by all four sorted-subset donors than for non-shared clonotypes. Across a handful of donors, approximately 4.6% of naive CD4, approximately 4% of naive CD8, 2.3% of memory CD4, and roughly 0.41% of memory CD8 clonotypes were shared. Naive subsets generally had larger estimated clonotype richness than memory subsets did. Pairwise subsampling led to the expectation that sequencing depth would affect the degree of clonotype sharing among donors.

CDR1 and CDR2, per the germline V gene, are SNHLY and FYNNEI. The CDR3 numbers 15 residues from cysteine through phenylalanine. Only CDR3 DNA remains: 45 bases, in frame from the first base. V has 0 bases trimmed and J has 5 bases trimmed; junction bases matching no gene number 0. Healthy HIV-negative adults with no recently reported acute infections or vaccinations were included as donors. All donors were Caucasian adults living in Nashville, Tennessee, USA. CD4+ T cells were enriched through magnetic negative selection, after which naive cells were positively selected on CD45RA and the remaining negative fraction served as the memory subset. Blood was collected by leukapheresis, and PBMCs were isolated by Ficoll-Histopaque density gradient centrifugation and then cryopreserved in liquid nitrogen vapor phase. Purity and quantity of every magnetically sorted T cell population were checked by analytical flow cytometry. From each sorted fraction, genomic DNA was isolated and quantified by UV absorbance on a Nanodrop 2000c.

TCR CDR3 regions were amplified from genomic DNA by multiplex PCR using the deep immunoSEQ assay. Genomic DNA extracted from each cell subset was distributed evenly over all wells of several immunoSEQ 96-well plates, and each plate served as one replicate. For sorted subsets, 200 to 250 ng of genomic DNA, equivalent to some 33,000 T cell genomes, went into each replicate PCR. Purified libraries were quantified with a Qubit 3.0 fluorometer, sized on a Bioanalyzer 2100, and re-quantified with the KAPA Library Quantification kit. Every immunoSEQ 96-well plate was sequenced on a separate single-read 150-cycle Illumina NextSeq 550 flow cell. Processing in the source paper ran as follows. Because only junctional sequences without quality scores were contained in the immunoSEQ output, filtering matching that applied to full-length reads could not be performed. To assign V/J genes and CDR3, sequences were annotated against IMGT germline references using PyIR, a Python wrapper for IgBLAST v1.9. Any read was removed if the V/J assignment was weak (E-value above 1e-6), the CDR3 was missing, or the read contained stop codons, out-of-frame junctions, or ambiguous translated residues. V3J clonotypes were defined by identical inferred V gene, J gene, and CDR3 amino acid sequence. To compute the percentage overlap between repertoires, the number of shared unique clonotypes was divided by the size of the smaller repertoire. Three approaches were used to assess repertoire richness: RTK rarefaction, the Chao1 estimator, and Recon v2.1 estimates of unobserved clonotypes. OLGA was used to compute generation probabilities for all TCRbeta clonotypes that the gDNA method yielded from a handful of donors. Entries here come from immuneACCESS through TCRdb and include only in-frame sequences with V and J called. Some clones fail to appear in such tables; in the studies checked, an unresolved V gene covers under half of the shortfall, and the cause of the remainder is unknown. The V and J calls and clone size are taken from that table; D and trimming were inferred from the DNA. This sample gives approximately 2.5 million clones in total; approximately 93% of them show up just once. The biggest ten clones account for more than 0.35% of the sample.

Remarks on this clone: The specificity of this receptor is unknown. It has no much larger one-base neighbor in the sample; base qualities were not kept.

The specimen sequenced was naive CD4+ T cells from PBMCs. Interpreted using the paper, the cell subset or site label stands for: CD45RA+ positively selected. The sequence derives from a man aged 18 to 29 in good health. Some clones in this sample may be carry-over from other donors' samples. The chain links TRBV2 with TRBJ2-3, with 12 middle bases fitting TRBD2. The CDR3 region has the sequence CASSEAGLAGDTQYF. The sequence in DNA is TGTGCCAGCAGTGAAGCGGGACTAGCGGGAGATACGCAGTATTTT.